This T cell receptor (beta chain) was recovered during a study of blood T cells in healthy people across ages. Sample-barcoded 5' priming and a J-beta primer mix drove a second PCR of roughly 6 to 12 cycles. TCRdb fed the 5' RACE reads into MiXCR, producing one record per CDR3 protein. The table includes 1 million or so distinct CDR3 sequences, approximately 26% detected once. This clonotype was observed a single time. Trimming cost V 0 bases and J 14 bases, with 8 bases left between them. The CDR3 loop spans 11 amino acids. The same sample was also studied in work on T cells of mothers and their children. As that study records: Evidence of persistent microchimeric T cell clones was absent.

The sample comprised blood. The chain couples TRBV23-1 to TRBJ2-1; D is uncertain. TRBV23-1 is an ORF for which the function is uncertain. The receptor was derived from a girl aged 2 to 10 in good health. This CDR3 is CASSQSKEEFF. The CDR3 region has the DNA TGCGCCAGCAGTCAATCCAAAGAGGAGTTCTTC.